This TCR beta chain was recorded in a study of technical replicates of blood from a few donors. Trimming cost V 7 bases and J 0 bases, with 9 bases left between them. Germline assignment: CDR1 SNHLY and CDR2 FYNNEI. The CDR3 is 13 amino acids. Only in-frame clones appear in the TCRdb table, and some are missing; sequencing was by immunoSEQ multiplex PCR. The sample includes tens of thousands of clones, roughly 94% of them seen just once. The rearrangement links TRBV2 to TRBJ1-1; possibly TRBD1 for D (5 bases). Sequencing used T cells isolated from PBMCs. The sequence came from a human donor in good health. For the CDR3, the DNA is TGTGCCAGCACCACAGGATTGAACACTGAAGCTTTCTTT. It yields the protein CASTTGLNTEAFF.